The 13 T cell receptor beta chains in this list originate from one sample, sequenced in a study of T cells in Graves' hyperthyroidism and ophthalmopathy. What was amplified from RNA transcripts were TCR beta CDR3 regions. A first-round RT-PCR of the TCR CDR3 used the HTBI primer set. TCRdb re-called the multiplex PCR reads with MiXCR, one entry per CDR3 protein. Found here are roughly 99,000 distinct CDR3 sequences, roughly 15% of them singletons; the top ten hold 42%. The sample was blood. The receptors stem from a woman between 50 and 59 years old with Graves' hyperthyroidism.

Concerning this clonotype: One base away lies a much larger clone, so this may be a sequencing read error. The V gene is TRBV3-1, the J gene TRBJ1-6, with 9 bases identical to TRBD1. CDR3 length: 14 residues. The germline V gene has CDR1 LGHDT and CDR2 YNNKEL (reference sequence). The CDR3 DNA sequence: TGTGCCGGCAGCTTGACAGGGGGTGACTCACCCCTCCACTTT. Protein: CAGSLTGGDSPLHF.

The rearrangement links TRBV20-1 to TRBJ1-3; possibly TRBD1 for D (6 bases). The germline V gene has CDR1 DFQATT and CDR2 SNEGSKA (reference sequence). CDR3 length: 16 residues. The ends were cut back, 0 bases at V and 4 bases at J, with 16 bases in the middle. As DNA, the CDR3 is TGCAGTGCTAGAGATTCGGCGGGGGCGTGGGGAAACACCATATATTTT. This translates into CSARDSAGAWGNTIYF.

On this clonotype: The junction shows a germline mismatch at one end, possibly a read error. V usage is TRBV20-1 and J usage is TRBJ2-4, with D unresolved. The germline CDR1 and CDR2 sequences are DFQATT and SNEGSKA (reference sequence). CDR3 size: 14 residues. The CDR3 DNA follows: TGCGGTGCTAGAGATCCCAGTGCCAAAAACATTCAGTACTTC. Protein sequence: CGARDPSAKNIQYF.

This clonotype occurred many times. The chain joins TRBV6-1 to TRBJ2-4; 10 bases line up with TRBD2. CDR3 length: 17 residues. The J segment lost 1 base and the V segment lost 6 bases, leaving 9 bases of the junction unmatched. Germline lookup yields CDR1 MNHNS and CDR2 SASEGT. The CDR3 DNA follows: TGTGCCAGCAGCTCCCTTAGCGGGAGGTGGGCCAAAAACATTCAGTACTTC. Protein: CASSSLSGRWAKNIQYF.

This clonotype has a count of ten or more. The rearrangement links TRBV20-1 to TRBJ1-1; no clear D gene. The V gene lost 5 bases and the J gene lost 4 bases, with 20 bases spanning the gap. The CDR3 totals 15 residues. Germline V CDR1 and CDR2: DFQATT, SNEGSKA (reference sequence). The chain's CDR3 is CSARSRGSWSTEAFF. CDR3 nucleotides: TGCAGTGCTCGCAGCCGGGGAAGTTGGAGCACTGAAGCTTTCTTT.

This clonotype has a count of ten or more. The chain employs TRBV25-1 and TRBJ2-7, with 11 bases fitting TRBD1. This CDR3 region has 18 residues. Looked up from germline, CDR1 is MGHDK and CDR2 is SYGVNS. The V gene end was trimmed by 0 bases and the J gene end by 2 bases; junction bases not matched to a gene: 9. CDR3 loop: CASSEYKKGDRGAYEQYF. The CDR3 DNA follows: TGTGCCAGCAGTGAATATAAGAAGGGGGACAGGGGGGCCTACGAGCAGTACTTC.

CDR3 region: CASSLGGATQYF. The CDR3 DNA sequence: TGTGCCAGCAGCTTAGGCGGCGCGACCCAGTACTTC. The chain has TRBV11-3 and TRBJ2-5; D is ambiguous. From germline, CDR1 is SGHNT and CDR2 YENEEA. Trimming cost V 1 base and J 7 bases, with 7 bases left between them. CDR3 length equals 12 residues.

This clonotype was picked up many times. The rearrangement uses TRBV12-3 or TRBV12-4 and TRBJ2-7; no clear D. The CDR3 consists of 15 residues. The V gene lost 0 bases and the J gene lost 0 bases, with 9 bases spanning the gap. CDR3 residues: CASSLAAQSSYEQYF. The DNA for the CDR3 is TGTGCCAGCAGTTTAGCCGCCCAGAGCTCCTACGAGCAGTACTTC.

In this sample, this clonotype turned up many times. The chain uses TRBV7-9 and TRBJ2-7, with D perhaps assigned TRBD1 or TRBD2 (6 bases each). Per germline, CDR1 SEHNR and CDR2 FQNEAQ (reference sequence). The CDR3 covers 13 residues. V was cut by 7 bases and J by 4 bases, with 14 bases left in between. The CDR3 reads CASTPGGPYEQYF. The CDR3 region has the DNA TGTGCCAGCACCCCCGGGGGCCCTTACGAGCAGTACTTC.

This clonotype occurred many times. CDR3 sequence (DNA): TGCAGTGCTACAAGGACAGGATGGGGAAATCAGCCCCAGCATTTT. Protein sequence: CSATRTGWGNQPQHF. The V and J genes are TRBV20-1 and TRBJ1-5; 7 bases fit TRBD1. The CDR3 has 15 residues. With V trimmed by 4 bases and J by 4 bases, 10 bases remained unmatched. Germline CDR1 and CDR2: DFQATT and SNEGSKA (reference sequence).

This clonotype has at least ten counts. The chain recombines TRBV5-1 with TRBJ1-1, with no clear D. CDR1 and CDR2 from the germline V gene are SGHRS and YFSETQ. This CDR3 is built from 13 residues. V lost 2 bases and J 0 bases, leaving 5 bases between the germline ends. CDR3 loop: CASSFIMNTEAFF. The CDR3 DNA sequence: TGCGCCAGCAGCTTTATTATGAACACTGAAGCTTTCTTT.

This clonotype has a count of ten or more. The V gene is TRBV20-1, the J gene TRBJ1-1, with D tentatively TRBD1 (5 bases). Per the germline V gene, CDR1 is DFQATT and CDR2 is SNEGSKA (reference sequence). Trimming removed 6 bases from V and 5 bases from J, with 16 bases in between. CDR3 length: 13 amino acids. The CDR3 bases are TGCAGTGCCAACAACCAGGGTTGGACTGAAGCTTTCTTT. Translating gives CSANNQGWTEAFF.

In its sample, this clonotype was seen many times. The rearrangement uses TRBV10-3 and TRBJ2-1, with 11 nucleotides matching TRBD2. The CDR3 is 13 residues long. Germline trimming cut 9 bases from V and 8 bases from J; bases unmatched to any gene: 6. Germline CDR1 reads ENHRY; CDR2 reads SYGVKD. The CDR3 sequence: CAIASGRWDEQFF. The CDR3, as DNA: TGTGCCATAGCTAGCGGGAGGTGGGATGAGCAGTTCTTC.